A selection of T cell receptor beta chains follows, all from one sample in a study of immune cell composition in non-small cell lung cancer. The assay was immunoSEQ multiplex PCR, and TCRdb's table has in-frame clones only and misses some. This table has fewer than 20,000 clones, just over 75% appearing once. The same data also went into a second study, on CD4 T cells in lung cancer.

The sequenced sample was non-adjacent lung tissue. All receptors derive from a human donor with non-small cell lung cancer. The CDR3 runs from the conserved cysteine through the conserved F or W. Fields, in order: J gene, clone size, D gene, CDR3 length, V gene, CDR3 DNA, CDR3 protein. The D gene is left open where the match is weak. Size tells how often a clone was seen (once, few, many) or the class of an expanded clone, and some rows leave it out.

j_gene: TRBJ2-7
abundance: NA
d_gene: NA
len: 14
v_gene: TRBV4-2
CDR3nt: TGTGCCAGCAGCCAAGATCTGCAGGGGCGCGAGCAGTACTTC
CDR3aa: CASSQDLQGREQYF

j_gene: TRBJ1-2
abundance: NA
d_gene: TRBD1
len: 15
v_gene: TRBV28
CDR3nt: TGTGCCAGCAGTCCCCGGGACAGGGGTGGCTATGGCTACACCTTC
CDR3aa: CASSPRDRGGYGYTF

j_gene: TRBJ1-1
abundance: few
d_gene: NA
len: 11
v_gene: TRBV7-8
CDR3nt: TGTGCCAGCAGCTTAGGATGGGATGCTTTCTTT
CDR3aa: CASSLGWDAFF

j_gene: TRBJ1-4
abundance: once
d_gene: NA
len: 14
v_gene: TRBV28
CDR3nt: TGTGCCAGCAGTTTACCCGGGACTAATGAAAAACTGTTTTTT
CDR3aa: CASSLPGTNEKLFF

j_gene: TRBJ1-2
abundance: NA
d_gene: NA
len: 14
v_gene: TRBV9
CDR3nt: TGTGCCAGCAGCGGGGAATCGGGGGACTACGGCTACACCTTC
CDR3aa: CASSGESGDYGYTF

j_gene: TRBJ1-2
abundance: few
d_gene: TRBD1
len: 16
v_gene: TRBV4-1
CDR3nt: TGCGCCAGCAGCCAAGATGGGACAGGGGGCGGCTATGGCTACACCTTC
CDR3aa: CASSQDGTGGGYGYTF

j_gene: TRBJ2-7
abundance: NA
d_gene: NA
len: 15
v_gene: TRBV6-1
CDR3nt: TGTGCCAGCACTGATATAGGGACTGAACTTTACGAGCAGTACTTC
CDR3aa: CASTDIGTELYEQYF

j_gene: TRBJ2-3
abundance: NA
d_gene: TRBD1
len: 14
v_gene: TRBV15
CDR3nt: TGTGCCACCAGCTCCGACAGGGGGCAAAGAACGCAGTATTTT
CDR3aa: CATSSDRGQRTQYF

j_gene: TRBJ1-2
abundance: NA
d_gene: NA
len: 12
v_gene: TRBV29-1
CDR3nt: TGCAGCGTTGAAAAAGGACCCTATGGCTACACCTTC
CDR3aa: CSVEKGPYGYTF

j_gene: TRBJ2-2
abundance: NA
d_gene: TRBD1
len: 14
v_gene: TRBV6-4
CDR3nt: TGTGCCACCAGGACAGGGGGGAACACCGGGGAGCTGTTTTTT
CDR3aa: CATRTGGNTGELFF

j_gene: TRBJ2-3
abundance: NA
d_gene: TRBD2
len: 15
v_gene: TRBV6-1
CDR3nt: TGTGCCAGCACCCCCGGGCGGGGGAGAGCAGATACGCAGTATTTT
CDR3aa: CASTPGRGRADTQYF

j_gene: TRBJ2-7
abundance: once
d_gene: NA
len: 14
v_gene: TRBV6-1
CDR3nt: TGTGCCAGCAGTGAGGGTTTTGGGACCTACGAGCAGTACTTC
CDR3aa: CASSEGFGTYEQYF

j_gene: TRBJ2-3
abundance: NA
d_gene: NA
len: 16
v_gene: TRBV5-1
CDR3nt: TGCGCCAGCAGCTCGCAGGCCGGGCCTGGGGCAGATACGCAGTATTTT
CDR3aa: CASSSQAGPGADTQYF

j_gene: TRBJ2-7
abundance: NA
d_gene: NA
len: 15
v_gene: TRBV19
CDR3nt: TGTGCCAGTAGTATAATGCGGGGCCCCCACTACGAGCAGTACTTC
CDR3aa: CASSIMRGPHYEQYF

j_gene: TRBJ2-7
abundance: NA
d_gene: NA
len: 15
v_gene: TRBV28
CDR3nt: TGTGCCAGCAGCTTCCCCGGGTACAGAACCTACGAGCAGTACTTC
CDR3aa: CASSFPGYRTYEQYF

j_gene: TRBJ2-6
abundance: NA
d_gene: NA
len: 16
v_gene: TRBV29-1
CDR3nt: TGCAGCGTACCGGGTCTACTTAGCTCTGGGGCCAACGTCCTGACTTTC
CDR3aa: CSVPGLLSSGANVLTF

j_gene: TRBJ1-5
abundance: NA
d_gene: TRBD1
len: 15
v_gene: TRBV6-5
CDR3nt: TGTGCCAGCAGTTACACGACAGGGGAGGATCAGCCCCAGCATTTT
CDR3aa: CASSYTTGEDQPQHF

j_gene: TRBJ2-2
abundance: once
d_gene: TRBD2
len: 12
v_gene: TRBV19
CDR3nt: TGTGCCACCCAGGGAGGGACCGGGGAGCTGTTTTTT
CDR3aa: CATQGGTGELFF

j_gene: TRBJ1-4
abundance: NA
d_gene: TRBD1
len: 19
v_gene: TRBV4-3
CDR3nt: TGCGCCAGCAGCCAGGACCTAGACAGGGGGCGCGTCACTAATGAAAAACTGTTTTTT
CDR3aa: CASSQDLDRGRVTNEKLFF

j_gene: TRBJ1-1
abundance: NA
d_gene: NA
len: 13
v_gene: TRBV4-1
CDR3nt: TGCGCCAGCAGCCAAGTACGTCTCAGTGAAGCTTTCTTT
CDR3aa: CASSQVRLSEAFF

j_gene: TRBJ2-5
abundance: NA
d_gene: NA
len: 13
v_gene: TRBV5-4
CDR3nt: TGTGCCAGCAGCTTCACAGCTAAAGAGACCCAGTACTTC
CDR3aa: CASSFTAKETQYF

j_gene: TRBJ2-5
abundance: NA
d_gene: TRBD1
len: 15
v_gene: TRBV7-9
CDR3nt: TGTGCCAGCAGCGTATGGGACAGGCGGGAAGAGACCCAGTACTTC
CDR3aa: CASSVWDRREETQYF

j_gene: TRBJ2-1
abundance: NA
d_gene: TRBD2
len: 17
v_gene: TRBV7-8
CDR3nt: TGTGCCAGCAGCCCCGGGACTAGCGGGGGGGCATACAATGAGCAGTTCTTC
CDR3aa: CASSPGTSGGAYNEQFF

j_gene: TRBJ2-3
abundance: NA
d_gene: NA
len: 12
v_gene: TRBV5-5
CDR3nt: TGTGCCAGCACAAAGCAGGGGGGTACGCAGTATTTT
CDR3aa: CASTKQGGTQYF

j_gene: TRBJ2-3
abundance: few
d_gene: TRBD1
len: 19
v_gene: TRBV5-4
CDR3nt: TGTGCCAGCAGTATTTCGAGGATGAGGGACAGGGCTGGCACAGATACGCAGTATTTT
CDR3aa: CASSISRMRDRAGTDTQYF

j_gene: TRBJ2-3
abundance: NA
d_gene: TRBD2
len: 14
v_gene: TRBV28
CDR3nt: TGTGCCAGCATATCGGGGGGACTCACAGATACGCAGTATTTT
CDR3aa: CASISGGLTDTQYF

j_gene: TRBJ1-5
abundance: NA
d_gene: NA
len: 16
v_gene: TRBV28
CDR3nt: TGTGCCAGCCACGGGCTTACCGGCATTAGCAATCAGCCCCAGCATTTT
CDR3aa: CASHGLTGISNQPQHF

j_gene: TRBJ2-1
abundance: NA
d_gene: NA
len: 11
v_gene: TRBV4-1
CDR3nt: TGCGCCAGCAGCCAAGGGTATGAGCAGTTCTTC
CDR3aa: CASSQGYEQFF

j_gene: TRBJ2-1
abundance: once
d_gene: TRBD2
len: 15
v_gene: TRBV5-1
CDR3nt: TGCGCCAGCAGCTTGTTTAAGACTAGCGGAAATGAGCAGTTCTTC
CDR3aa: CASSLFKTSGNEQFF

j_gene: TRBJ2-7
abundance: NA
d_gene: TRBD2
len: 15
v_gene: TRBV11-2
CDR3nt: TGTGCCAGCAGCTTAGCTAGCGGGATACCCTACGAGCAGTACTTC
CDR3aa: CASSLASGIPYEQYF

j_gene: TRBJ2-5
abundance: NA
d_gene: NA
len: 12
v_gene: TRBV4-1
CDR3nt: TGCGCCAGCAGCCAAGAAGGAGAGACCCAGTACTTC
CDR3aa: CASSQEGETQYF

j_gene: TRBJ2-2
abundance: NA
d_gene: NA
len: 12
v_gene: TRBV7-3
CDR3nt: TGTGCCAGCAGCCGGGGGGCTGGGGAGCTGTTTTTT
CDR3aa: CASSRGAGELFF

j_gene: TRBJ1-1
abundance: NA
d_gene: NA
len: 17
v_gene: TRBV21-1
CDR3nt: TGTGCCAGCAACACGACCCGGGACAGGGGGCCCAACACTGAAGCTTTCTTT
CDR3aa: CASNTTRDRGPNTEAFF

j_gene: TRBJ1-5
abundance: NA
d_gene: TRBD1
len: 15
v_gene: TRBV4-1
CDR3nt: TGCGCCAGCAGCCAAGCGACAGGGCGGGATCAGCCCCAGCATTTT
CDR3aa: CASSQATGRDQPQHF

j_gene: TRBJ2-2
abundance: few
d_gene: NA
len: 15
v_gene: TRBV5-1
CDR3nt: TGCGCCAGCAGCTTGGAACAGCTAAACACCGGGGAGCTGTTTTTT
CDR3aa: CASSLEQLNTGELFF

j_gene: TRBJ2-2
abundance: NA
d_gene: TRBD1
len: 16
v_gene: TRBV6-4
CDR3nt: TGTGCCAGCAGTGCCCAGGGGGCGCTGAACACCGGGGAGCTGTTTTTT
CDR3aa: CASSAQGALNTGELFF

j_gene: TRBJ1-1
abundance: NA
d_gene: NA
len: 14
v_gene: TRBV6-1
CDR3nt: TGTGCCAGCACCCCGGGTCACACCAGGGTTGAAGCTTTCTTT
CDR3aa: CASTPGHTRVEAFF

j_gene: TRBJ2-7
abundance: NA
d_gene: NA
len: 14
v_gene: TRBV28
CDR3nt: TGTGCCAGCAGTTTACCGGGGGTTGCCTACGAGCAGTACTTC
CDR3aa: CASSLPGVAYEQYF

j_gene: TRBJ1-5
abundance: few
d_gene: NA
len: 14
v_gene: TRBV6-5
CDR3nt: TGTGCCACCGTAGAACAGCCGAGCAATCAGCCCCAGCATTTT
CDR3aa: CATVEQPSNQPQHF

j_gene: TRBJ2-7
abundance: once
d_gene: NA
len: 13
v_gene: TRBV19
CDR3nt: TGTGCCAGTAAATACTCGGCTGGCTACGAGCAGTACTTC
CDR3aa: CASKYSAGYEQYF

j_gene: TRBJ1-1
abundance: few
d_gene: NA
len: 10
v_gene: TRBV20-1
CDR3nt: TGCAGTGCTAGTAATATGGCAGCTTTCTTT
CDR3aa: CSASNMAAFF

j_gene: TRBJ1-2
abundance: NA
d_gene: TRBD1
len: 12
v_gene: TRBV6-5
CDR3nt: TGTGCCAGCTCGGGACAGTCTTATGGCTACACCTTC
CDR3aa: CASSGQSYGYTF

j_gene: TRBJ2-3
abundance: once
d_gene: NA
len: 14
v_gene: TRBV25-1
CDR3nt: TGTGCCATCGAGGACAGCAAAGACACAGATACGCAGTATTTT
CDR3aa: CAIEDSKDTDTQYF

j_gene: TRBJ2-5
abundance: few
d_gene: NA
len: 13
v_gene: TRBV5-8
CDR3nt: TGTGCCAGCAGCTTGGGAAGAAAAGAGACCCAGTACTTC
CDR3aa: CASSLGRKETQYF

j_gene: TRBJ1-2
abundance: NA
d_gene: NA
len: 13
v_gene: TRBV28
CDR3nt: TGTGCCAGCAGTTTACAGGCAGGGTGGGGCTACACCTTC
CDR3aa: CASSLQAGWGYTF

j_gene: TRBJ2-2
abundance: NA
d_gene: NA
len: 13
v_gene: TRBV29-1
CDR3nt: TGCAGCGTTTCGAAACAGGGCACCGGGGAGCTGTTTTTT
CDR3aa: CSVSKQGTGELFF

j_gene: TRBJ1-1
abundance: few
d_gene: TRBD1
len: 14
v_gene: TRBV6-5
CDR3nt: TGTGCCAGCAGCCACAAAGACAGGGCTTCTGAAGCTTTCTTT
CDR3aa: CASSHKDRASEAFF

j_gene: TRBJ2-1
abundance: once
d_gene: TRBD2
len: 13
v_gene: TRBV19
CDR3nt: TGTGCCAGTAGTACTAGCGGGAGTAATGAGCAGTTCTTC
CDR3aa: CASSTSGSNEQFF

j_gene: TRBJ2-3
abundance: NA
d_gene: NA
len: 13
v_gene: TRBV5-1
CDR3nt: TGCGCCAGCAGCGGACAAGGGACAGATACGCAGTATTTT
CDR3aa: CASSGQGTDTQYF

j_gene: TRBJ2-7
abundance: NA
d_gene: NA
len: 17
v_gene: TRBV5-5
CDR3nt: TGTGCCAGCAGCTCCCCCATGGGCGGGGCCAACTCCTACGAGCAGTACTTC
CDR3aa: CASSSPMGGANSYEQYF

j_gene: TRBJ2-7
abundance: few
d_gene: NA
len: 13
v_gene: TRBV7-6
CDR3nt: TGTGCCAGCAGCTTAGCAGGGGGGAACGAGCAGTACTTC
CDR3aa: CASSLAGGNEQYF

j_gene: TRBJ2-7
abundance: NA
d_gene: NA
len: 12
v_gene: TRBV7-9
CDR3nt: TGTGCCAGCAGCTTAGTGAATTACGAGCAGTACTTC
CDR3aa: CASSLVNYEQYF

j_gene: TRBJ1-1
abundance: NA
d_gene: NA
len: 13
v_gene: TRBV7-9
CDR3nt: TGTGCCAGCAGCCTAACGGGGGACACTGAAGCTTTCTTT
CDR3aa: CASSLTGDTEAFF

j_gene: TRBJ1-1
abundance: NA
d_gene: NA
len: 14
v_gene: TRBV7-8
CDR3nt: TGTGCCAGCAGCCGTCGGGACGGGAACACTGAAGCTTTCTTT
CDR3aa: CASSRRDGNTEAFF

j_gene: TRBJ2-1
abundance: NA
d_gene: NA
len: 15
v_gene: TRBV19
CDR3nt: TGTGCCAGTAGTACCCTTTTCGGGTACTACAATGAGCAGTTCTTC
CDR3aa: CASSTLFGYYNEQFF

j_gene: TRBJ2-2
abundance: NA
d_gene: TRBD1
len: 14
v_gene: TRBV10-1
CDR3nt: TGCGCCAGCAGTTCCGGGACAGTCACCGGGGAGCTGTTTTTT
CDR3aa: CASSSGTVTGELFF

j_gene: TRBJ2-5
abundance: once
d_gene: NA
len: 14
v_gene: TRBV7-6
CDR3nt: TGTGCCAGCAGCAAAACGGCGCAGCAAGAGACCCAGTACTTC
CDR3aa: CASSKTAQQETQYF

j_gene: TRBJ1-2
abundance: NA
d_gene: NA
len: 14
v_gene: TRBV19
CDR3nt: TGTGCCAGTAGTATACAGACGCTCACCTATGGCTACACCTTC
CDR3aa: CASSIQTLTYGYTF

j_gene: TRBJ1-2
abundance: few
d_gene: NA
len: 11
v_gene: TRBV11-3
CDR3nt: TGTGCCAGCCGCGGCGACTATGGCTACACCTTC
CDR3aa: CASRGDYGYTF